A selection of T cell receptor beta chains follows, all from one sample in a study of beta chain features in type 1 diabetes. TCRdb's copy holds only in-frame clones and misses some; the assay was immunoSEQ multiplex PCR. There are hundreds of thousands of clones in the sample; about 14% occur only once, and roughly 0.04% lies in the top ten. The sequenced sample was naive CD4+ T cells from blood. Every receptor here comes from a man younger than 45 in good health. Both conserved end residues are part of each CDR3. The order of the fields is V gene, J gene, clone size, CDR3 protein. Rows give clone size only sometimes, using once, few, many, or a class for an expanded clone.

v_gene: TRBV9
j_gene: TRBJ1-1
abundance: -
CDR3aa: CASSVETRIGNTEAFF

v_gene: TRBV6-5
j_gene: TRBJ2-7
abundance: -
CDR3aa: CASSYVGQDSYEQYF

v_gene: TRBV18
j_gene: TRBJ1-4
abundance: few
CDR3aa: CASSPLASGGEKLFF

v_gene: TRBV4-2
j_gene: TRBJ2-7
abundance: few
CDR3aa: CASSQVTGGGSTEQYF

v_gene: TRBV7-2
j_gene: TRBJ2-1
abundance: few
CDR3aa: CASSSERGHYNEQFF

v_gene: TRBV6-5
j_gene: TRBJ2-5
abundance: -
CDR3aa: CASTKRGGLWYF

v_gene: TRBV10-3
j_gene: TRBJ1-1
abundance: few
CDR3aa: CAITSGLGRISTEAFF

v_gene: TRBV14
j_gene: TRBJ2-3
abundance: -
CDR3aa: CASSLQLSDTQYF

v_gene: TRBV7-6
j_gene: TRBJ2-3
abundance: few
CDR3aa: CASSFSLQAGDTQYF

v_gene: TRBV4-3
j_gene: TRBJ2-1
abundance: few
CDR3aa: CASSQAGLDNEQFF

v_gene: TRBV7-2
j_gene: TRBJ2-1
abundance: few
CDR3aa: CASSLLQGSYNEQFF

v_gene: TRBV7-2
j_gene: TRBJ2-1
abundance: -
CDR3aa: CASSLGMRREQFF

v_gene: TRBV19
j_gene: TRBJ2-3
abundance: -
CDR3aa: CASKRIGTTDTQYF

v_gene: TRBV12-5
j_gene: TRBJ1-2
abundance: -
CDR3aa: CASGLVPQEDGYTF

v_gene: TRBV7-9
j_gene: TRBJ2-2
abundance: few
CDR3aa: CASSFRGQGVNTGELFF

v_gene: TRBV7-8
j_gene: TRBJ2-3
abundance: -
CDR3aa: CASSRGAGSSTDTQYF

v_gene: TRBV5-4
j_gene: TRBJ1-1
abundance: few
CDR3aa: CASSLDTGRFAFF

v_gene: TRBV29-1
j_gene: TRBJ2-1
abundance: many
CDR3aa: CSVAGRGAYNEQFF

v_gene: TRBV9
j_gene: TRBJ2-5
abundance: few
CDR3aa: CASSVGGNLWRGAQETQYF

v_gene: TRBV7-9
j_gene: TRBJ1-2
abundance: -
CDR3aa: CASSPRTDLSGYTF

v_gene: TRBV25-1
j_gene: TRBJ1-6
abundance: few
CDR3aa: CASSEPNSPLHF

v_gene: TRBV30
j_gene: TRBJ2-2
abundance: -
CDR3aa: CAWSWGQGELFF

v_gene: TRBV19
j_gene: TRBJ2-3
abundance: -
CDR3aa: CASSIDGATDTQYF

v_gene: TRBV14
j_gene: TRBJ2-2
abundance: -
CDR3aa: CASSKRGGTGELFF

v_gene: TRBV4-1
j_gene: -
abundance: few
CDR3aa: CASSGFGLAVAYEQYF

v_gene: TRBV7-6
j_gene: TRBJ2-2
abundance: -
CDR3aa: CASSPTTGRTGELFF

v_gene: TRBV10-3
j_gene: TRBJ2-5
abundance: -
CDR3aa: CAISESREAQETQYF

v_gene: TRBV5-6
j_gene: TRBJ2-7
abundance: -
CDR3aa: CASTLLRQRDSYEQYF

v_gene: TRBV30
j_gene: TRBJ2-3
abundance: -
CDR3aa: CAWSDGDSTDTQYF

v_gene: TRBV15
j_gene: TRBJ2-1
abundance: -
CDR3aa: CATSRDREGTSGGISYNEQFF

v_gene: TRBV20-1
j_gene: TRBJ2-3
abundance: -
CDR3aa: CSARVGVKQYF

v_gene: TRBV18
j_gene: TRBJ2-2
abundance: few
CDR3aa: CASSARQTTGELFF

v_gene: TRBV7-2
j_gene: TRBJ2-4
abundance: few
CDR3aa: CASSLAGGQGNIQYF

v_gene: TRBV7-9
j_gene: TRBJ1-2
abundance: -
CDR3aa: CASRPGGGGYTF

v_gene: TRBV7-6
j_gene: TRBJ2-7
abundance: few
CDR3aa: CASSLAGTGYEQYF

v_gene: TRBV7-2
j_gene: TRBJ2-2
abundance: -
CDR3aa: CASSQRNTGELFF

v_gene: TRBV4-1
j_gene: TRBJ1-2
abundance: -
CDR3aa: CASSHQPEAEYGYTF